The 16 T cell receptor beta chains listed next were all sequenced from one sample in a study of technical replicates of blood from a handful of donors (TCRdb year 2017). Libraries were prepared through the immunoSEQ multiplex PCR assay. What TCRdb holds here is the immuneACCESS table cut down to in-frame rearrangements. Part of the clones is not present; checked against another copy, under half of the missing clones reflect an unresolved V gene, and the others are unexplained. The sample table lists some 30,000 clones, approximately 90% of them with a count of one. Approximately 4.3% of the sample is taken by the ten largest. Sample: PBMCs. These receptors were taken from a human donor in good health. Some clones in this sample may be carry-over from other donors' samples.

This chain links TRBV5-6 with TRBJ1-1; 8 positions match TRBD1. The V and J ends lost 4 bases and 3 bases, in that order; junction bases with no gene match: 11. There are 16 residues in the CDR3. Germline V lookup: CDR1 SGHDT, CDR2 YYEEEE. CDR3 coding DNA: TGTGCCAGCAGCCTACTTTATCAGGGGGCGGACACTGAAGCTTTCTTT. This gives the protein CASSLLYQGADTEAFF.

This clone was counted a single time. The genes are TRBV2 and TRBJ1-3, with D maybe TRBD1 (6 bases). V was trimmed by 6 bases and J by 4 bases, leaving 10 bases between them. This CDR3 region has 13 residues. From germline, CDR1 is SNHLY and CDR2 FYNNEI. CDR3 nucleotide sequence: TGTGCCAGCAGCAGGGGTCTCGGAAACACCATATATTTT. It translates to CASSRGLGNTIYF.

Only a few counts were recorded for this clone. The CDR3 loop is CASSHLPGQSRDTEAFF. The CDR3 DNA sequence: TGCGCCAGCAGCCATCTCCCAGGACAGTCGAGGGACACTGAAGCTTTCTTT. The chain is built from TRBV4-1 and TRBJ1-1, with D possibly TRBD1 on 6 matching bases. The CDR3 covers 17 residues. V was shortened by 3 bases and J by 3 bases, with 20 bases between the two germline ends. Germline V gene sequence: CDR1 MGHRA, CDR2 YSYEKL.

This clone was detected once. The V gene is TRBV7-9, the J gene TRBJ1-1; maybe TRBD1 (6 bases). This CDR3 region has 17 residues. Looked up from germline, CDR1 is SEHNR and CDR2 is FQNEAQ (reference sequence). The V end was cut by 5 bases, the J end by 0 bases, with 19 bases between. In nucleotides, the CDR3 is TGTGCCAGCAGCCAGGCAAGGGACAAAGAGATGAACACTGAAGCTTTCTTT. Protein sequence: CASSQARDKEMNTEAFF. Based on the CDR3 plus reference TRBV7-9 and TRBJ1-1, the full variable domain is DTGVSQNPRHKITKRGQNVTFRCDPISEHNRLYWYRQTLGQGPEFLTYFQNEAQLEKSRLLSDRFSAERPKGSFSTLEIQRTEQGDSAMYLCASSQARDKEMNTEAFFGQGTRLTVV.

The chain couples TRBV7-9 to TRBJ2-4; tentatively, D is TRBD2 (5 bases). CDR3 length equals 15 residues. Per the germline V gene, CDR1 is SEHNR and CDR2 is FQNEAQ (reference sequence). Trimming took 1 base from V and 0 from J, leaving 7 bases between them. The CDR3, as DNA: TGTGCCAGCAGCTTAGGAGGGTTAGCCAAAAACATTCAGTACTTC. This codes for CASSLGGLAKNIQYF. The whole variable domain, filled in from reference TRBV7-9 and TRBJ2-4, reads DTGVSQNPRHKITKRGQNVTFRCDPISEHNRLYWYRQTLGQGPEFLTYFQNEAQLEKSRLLSDRFSAERPKGSFSTLEIQRTEQGDSAMYLCASSLGGLAKNIQYFGAGTRLSVL.

The chain carries TRBV4-3 and TRBJ2-3, with TRBD2 identical over 10 bases. The J segment lost 3 bases and the V segment lost 3 bases, leaving 6 bases of the junction unmatched. CDR1 and CDR2 (germline): LGHNA, YSLEER. The CDR3 sequence is 16 residues long. The CDR3, as DNA: TGCGCCAGCAGCCAGCTAGCGGGAGTATTGACAGATACGCAGTATTTT. This sequence encodes CASSQLAGVLTDTQYF.

The CDR3 is CASSLEGTLEAFF. CDR3 nucleotides: TGTGCCAGTAGTCTCGAGGGGACACTTGAAGCTTTCTTT. The genes are TRBV19 and TRBJ1-1; D may be TRBD1 (6 bases). Germline CDR1 reads LNHDA; CDR2 reads SQIVND (reference sequence). Trimming took 5 bases from V and 7 from J, leaving 14 bases between them. The CDR3 has 13 residues.

This chain connects TRBV7-8 to TRBJ1-1; no reliable D call. CDR1 SGHVS and CDR2 FQNEAQ come from the germline V gene. The CDR3 loop spans 13 amino acids. V gave up 5 bases and J gave up 0 bases, with 7 bases separating them. CDR3 in amino acids: CASSRVMNTEAFF. The CDR3 nucleotides read TGTGCCAGCAGCCGCGTAATGAACACTGAAGCTTTCTTT. Full variable domain (remainder filled in from reference TRBV7-8 and TRBJ1-1): GAGVSQSPRYKVAKRGQDVALRCDPISGHVSLFWYQQALGQGPEFLTYFQNEAQLDKSGLPSDRFFAERPEGSVSTLKIQRTQQEDSAVYLCASSRVMNTEAFFGQGTRLTVV.

The V call is TRBV5-6, the J call TRBJ1-5; TRBD1 matches at 7 bases. The CDR3 totals 15 residues. V lost 4 bases, J lost 6 bases, and 10 bases stayed unmatched. Germline values: CDR1 SGHDT, CDR2 YYEEEE. CDR3 bases: TGTGCCAGCAGCGTAGGCCAGGGGGTCGGTCAGCCCCAGCATTTT. This gives the protein CASSVGQGVGQPQHF.

The count of this clone is one. The CDR3 loop reads CAWSVVESYEQYF. The CDR3 DNA reads TGTGCCTGGAGTGTGGTAGAGTCCTACGAGCAGTACTTC. The chain is built from TRBV30 and TRBJ2-7; D not certain. CDR3 length: 13 residues. CDR1 and CDR2 (germline): GTSNPN, SVGIG (reference sequence). The V end lost 0 bases, the J end lost 1 base, and 7 bases lay between the germline ends.

V gene TRBV9 combines with J gene TRBJ2-5; 14 positions agree with TRBD2. V lost 3 bases, J lost 5 bases, and 15 bases stayed unmatched. Germline loops: CDR1 SGDLS, CDR2 YYNGEE. This CDR3 comprises 19 residues. DNA of the CDR3: TGTGCCAGCAGCGGTGGGACTAGCGGGGGACTAACGGGAGCGGAGACCCAGTACTTC. It yields the protein CASSGGTSGGLTGAETQYF.

J is TRBJ2-2 and V is TRBV6-5, with D perhaps matching TRBD1 (5 bases). Per the germline V gene, CDR1 is MNHEY and CDR2 is SVGAGI. V gave up 2 bases and J gave up 1 base, with 8 bases separating them. The CDR3 extends over 15 amino acids. CDR3 nucleotides: TGTGCCAGCAGTTACGGGGCCGGGAACACCGGGGAGCTGTTTTTT. It encodes CASSYGAGNTGELFF.

The genes are TRBV5-8 and TRBJ1-1; 7 bases line up with TRBD1. Germline CDR1 is SGHTS and CDR2 is YDEGEE. The CDR3 sequence is 15 residues long. The V and J ends lost 5 bases and 6 bases, in that order; junction bases with no gene match: 13. CDR3 DNA sequence: TGTGCCAGCAGTACAGGGGTAATGGTAGTCGCTGAAGCTTTCTTT. Translated, it gives CASSTGVMVVAEAFF.

This clone appeared a single time. This rearrangement joins TRBV30 to TRBJ1-6; 8 bases match TRBD1. Unmatched junction bases numbered 5, after V lost 4 bases and J lost 9 bases. The germline CDR1 and CDR2 sequences are GTSNPN and SVGIG (reference sequence). This CDR3 contains 13 residues. DNA of the CDR3: TGTGCCTGGACATACAGGGGGACTTCACCCCTCCACTTT. Translating it yields CAWTYRGTSPLHF.

This chain connects TRBV5-4 to TRBJ1-6; a weak D match, TRBD1 (6 bases). The CDR3 extends over 14 amino acids. Germline CDR1 is SGHNT and CDR2 is YYREEE (reference sequence). Trimming removed 4 bases from V and 11 bases from J, with 16 bases in between. The CDR3 here is CASSGGAAGAPLHF. Written as DNA, the CDR3 is TGTGCCAGCAGCGGGGGGGCTGCTGGGGCACCCCTCCACTTT.

The rearrangement links TRBV11-2 to TRBJ1-1, with 8 nucleotides matching TRBD1. Germline V CDR1 and CDR2: SGHAT, FQNNGV. CDR3 size: 16 residues. Unmatched junction bases numbered 9, after V lost 3 bases and J lost 3 bases. The CDR3 coding sequence is TGTGCCAGCAGCTTCCCTCGGACAGGGCGTTACACTGAAGCTTTCTTT. Protein sequence: CASSFPRTGRYTEAFF.